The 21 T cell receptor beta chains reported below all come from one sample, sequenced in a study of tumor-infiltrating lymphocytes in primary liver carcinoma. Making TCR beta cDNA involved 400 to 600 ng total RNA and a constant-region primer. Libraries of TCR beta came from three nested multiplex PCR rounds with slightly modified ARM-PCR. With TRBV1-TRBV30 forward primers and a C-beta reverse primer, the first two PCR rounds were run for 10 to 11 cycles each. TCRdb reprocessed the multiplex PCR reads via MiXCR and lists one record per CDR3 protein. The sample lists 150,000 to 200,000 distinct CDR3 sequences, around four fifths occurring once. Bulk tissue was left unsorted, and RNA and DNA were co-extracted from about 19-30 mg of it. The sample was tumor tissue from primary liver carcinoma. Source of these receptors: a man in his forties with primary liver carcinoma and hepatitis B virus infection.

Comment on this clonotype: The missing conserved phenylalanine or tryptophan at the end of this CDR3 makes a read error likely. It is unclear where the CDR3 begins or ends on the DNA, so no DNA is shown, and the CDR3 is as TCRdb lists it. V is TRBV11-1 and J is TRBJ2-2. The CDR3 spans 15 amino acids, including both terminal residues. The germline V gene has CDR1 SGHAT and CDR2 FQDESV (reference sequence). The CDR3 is CASSYIGPFSGELFV.

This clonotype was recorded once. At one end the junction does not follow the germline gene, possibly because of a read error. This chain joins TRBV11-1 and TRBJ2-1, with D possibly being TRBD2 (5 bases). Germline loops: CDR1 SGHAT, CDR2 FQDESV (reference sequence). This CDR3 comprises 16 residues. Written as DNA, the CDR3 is TGTACCAGCAGCTTAGCGCGAGGAGGCTTTTGCGATAAGCAGTTCTTC. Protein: CTSSLARGGFCDKQFF.

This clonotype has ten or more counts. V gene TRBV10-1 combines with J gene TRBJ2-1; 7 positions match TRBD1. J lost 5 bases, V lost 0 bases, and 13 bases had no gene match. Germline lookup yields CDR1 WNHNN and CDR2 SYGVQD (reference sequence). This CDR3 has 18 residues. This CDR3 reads CASSESKTGSVANNEQFF. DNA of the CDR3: TGCGCCAGCAGTGAGTCGAAGACAGGGTCCGTGGCCAACAATGAGCAGTTCTTC.

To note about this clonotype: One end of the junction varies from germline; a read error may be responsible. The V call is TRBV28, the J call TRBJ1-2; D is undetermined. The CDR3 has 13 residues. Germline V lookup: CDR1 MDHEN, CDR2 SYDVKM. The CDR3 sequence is CASSLVTEYGYTF. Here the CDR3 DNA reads TGTGCCAGCAGTTTGGTCACAGAGTATGGTTACACCTTC.

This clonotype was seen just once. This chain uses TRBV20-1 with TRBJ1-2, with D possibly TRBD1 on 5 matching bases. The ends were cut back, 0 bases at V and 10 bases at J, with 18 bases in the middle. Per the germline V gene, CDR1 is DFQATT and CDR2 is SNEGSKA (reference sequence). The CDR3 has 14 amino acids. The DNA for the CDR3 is TGCAGTGCTAGAGAGGGGACGATTTTTGGTGACTACACCTTC. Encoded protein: CSAREGTIFGDYTF.

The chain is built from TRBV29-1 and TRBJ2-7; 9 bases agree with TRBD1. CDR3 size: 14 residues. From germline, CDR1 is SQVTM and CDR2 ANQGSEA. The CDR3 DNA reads TGCATCGTCACGGCTGGGACAGGGAACGACGTGCAGTACTTC. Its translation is CIVTAGTGNDVQYF.

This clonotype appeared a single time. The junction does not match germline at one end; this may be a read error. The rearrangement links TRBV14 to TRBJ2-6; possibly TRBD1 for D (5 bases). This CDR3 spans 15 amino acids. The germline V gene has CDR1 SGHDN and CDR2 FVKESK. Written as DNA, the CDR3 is TGTGCCAGCAACCAAGGCGCAGTTGGGGCCAATGTCCTGACTTTC. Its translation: CASNQGAVGANVLTF.

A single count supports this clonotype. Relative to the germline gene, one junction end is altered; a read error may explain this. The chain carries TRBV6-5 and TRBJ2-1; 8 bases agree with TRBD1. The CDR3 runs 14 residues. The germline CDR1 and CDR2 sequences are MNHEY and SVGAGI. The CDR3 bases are TGCACCAGCAGTGAGGACAGGGTGGTCAATGAGAAGTTCTTC. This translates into CTSSEDRVVNEKFF.

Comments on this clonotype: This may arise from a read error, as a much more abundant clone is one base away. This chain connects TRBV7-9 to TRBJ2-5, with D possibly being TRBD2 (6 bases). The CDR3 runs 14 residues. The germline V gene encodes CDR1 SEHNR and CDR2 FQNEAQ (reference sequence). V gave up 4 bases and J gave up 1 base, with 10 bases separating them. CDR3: CASSSGVTQETQYF. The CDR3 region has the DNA TGTGCCAGCAGCTCGGGAGTAACCCAAGAGACCCAGTACTTC. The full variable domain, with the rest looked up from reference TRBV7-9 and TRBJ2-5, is DTGVSQNPRHKITKRGQNVTFRCDPISEHNRLYWYRQTLGQGPEFLTYFQNEAQLEKSRLLSDRFSAERPKGSFSTLEIQRTEQGDSAMYLCASSSGVTQETQYFGPGTRLLVL.

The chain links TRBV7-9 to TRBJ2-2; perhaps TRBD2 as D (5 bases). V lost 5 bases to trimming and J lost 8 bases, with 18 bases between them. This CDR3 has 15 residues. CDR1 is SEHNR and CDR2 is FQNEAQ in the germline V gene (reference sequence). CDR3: CASSVGIGMAGELFF. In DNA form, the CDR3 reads TGTGCCAGCAGCGTCGGGATAGGGATGGCAGGGGAGCTGTTTTTT.

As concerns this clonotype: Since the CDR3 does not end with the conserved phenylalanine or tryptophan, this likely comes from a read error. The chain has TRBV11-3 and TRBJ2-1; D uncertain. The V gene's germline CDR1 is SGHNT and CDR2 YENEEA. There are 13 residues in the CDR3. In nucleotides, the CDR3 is TGTGCCAACAGCTTCGCTCCTTCGCTTGAGCAGTTCTAC. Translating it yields CANSFAPSLEQFY.

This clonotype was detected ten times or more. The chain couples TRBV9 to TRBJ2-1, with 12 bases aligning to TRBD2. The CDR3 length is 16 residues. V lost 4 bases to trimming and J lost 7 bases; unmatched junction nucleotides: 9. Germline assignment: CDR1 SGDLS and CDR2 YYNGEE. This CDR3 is CASSSRTSGTRNEQFF. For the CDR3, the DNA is TGTGCCAGCAGCTCCCGGACTAGCGGGACAAGAAATGAGCAGTTCTTC.

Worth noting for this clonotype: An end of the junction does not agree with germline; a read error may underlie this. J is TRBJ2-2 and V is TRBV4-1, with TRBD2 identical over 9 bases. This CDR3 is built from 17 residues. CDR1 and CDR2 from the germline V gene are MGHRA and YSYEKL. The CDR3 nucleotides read TGCGCCAGCAACCAAGACCTTAAGCGGGGGGCGGTCGGGGAGTTGTTTTTT. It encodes CASNQDLKRGAVGELFF.

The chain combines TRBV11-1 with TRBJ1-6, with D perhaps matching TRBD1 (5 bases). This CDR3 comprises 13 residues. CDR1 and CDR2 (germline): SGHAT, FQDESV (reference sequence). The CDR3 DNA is TGTGTCAGTAGCCGGACACTGGTCTCATCCCTCCACTTT. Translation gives CVSSRTLVSSLHF.

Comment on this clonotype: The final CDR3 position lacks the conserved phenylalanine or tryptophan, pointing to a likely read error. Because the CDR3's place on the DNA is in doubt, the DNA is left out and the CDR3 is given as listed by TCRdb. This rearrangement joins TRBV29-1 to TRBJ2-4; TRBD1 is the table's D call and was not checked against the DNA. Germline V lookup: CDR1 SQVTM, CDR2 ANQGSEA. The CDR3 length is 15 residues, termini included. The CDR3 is CSVAEGGSGLNIQYL.

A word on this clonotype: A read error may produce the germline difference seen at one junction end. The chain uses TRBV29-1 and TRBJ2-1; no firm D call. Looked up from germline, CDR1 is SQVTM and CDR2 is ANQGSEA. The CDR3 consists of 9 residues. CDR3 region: CSFGQKQFF. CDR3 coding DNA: TGTAGCTTCGGCCAAAAGCAGTTCTTC.

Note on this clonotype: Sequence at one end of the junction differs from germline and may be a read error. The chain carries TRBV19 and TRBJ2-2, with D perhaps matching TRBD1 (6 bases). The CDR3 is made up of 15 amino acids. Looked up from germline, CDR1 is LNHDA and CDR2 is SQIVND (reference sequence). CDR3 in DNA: TGTGCCAGTAGTATCTGGGGACATGGGACCGGGGACCTGTTTTTT. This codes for CASSIWGHGTGDLFF.

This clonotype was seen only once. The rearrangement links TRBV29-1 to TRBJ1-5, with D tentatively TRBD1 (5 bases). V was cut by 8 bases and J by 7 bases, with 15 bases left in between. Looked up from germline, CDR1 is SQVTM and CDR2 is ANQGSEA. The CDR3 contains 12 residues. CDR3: CSLGEQEQPQHF. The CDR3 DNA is TGCAGCCTTGGGGAACAGGAGCAGCCCCAGCATTTT.

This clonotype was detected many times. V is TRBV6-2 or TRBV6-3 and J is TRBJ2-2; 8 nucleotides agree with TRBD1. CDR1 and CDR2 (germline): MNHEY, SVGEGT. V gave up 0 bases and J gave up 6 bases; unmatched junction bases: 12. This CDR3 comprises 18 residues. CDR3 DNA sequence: TGTGCCAGCAGTTACTCCTACCCCGGGACAGGATCGGCCGGGGAGCTGTTTTTT. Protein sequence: CASSYSYPGTGSAGELFF.

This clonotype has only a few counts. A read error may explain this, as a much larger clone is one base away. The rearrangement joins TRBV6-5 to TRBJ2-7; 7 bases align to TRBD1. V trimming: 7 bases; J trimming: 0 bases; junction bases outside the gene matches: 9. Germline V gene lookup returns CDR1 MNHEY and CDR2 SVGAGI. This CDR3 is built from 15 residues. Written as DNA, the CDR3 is TGTGCCAGCAATCCCCAGGGGGATAGCTCCTACGAGCAGTACTTC. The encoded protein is CASNPQGDSSYEQYF.

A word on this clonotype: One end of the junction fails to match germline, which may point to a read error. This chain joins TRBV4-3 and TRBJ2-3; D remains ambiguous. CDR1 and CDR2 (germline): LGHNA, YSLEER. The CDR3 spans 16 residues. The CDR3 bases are TGTGCCAGCAGCCAAGATAGTCCACCTAGCACAGATACGCAGTATTTT. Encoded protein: CASSQDSPPSTDTQYF.